Shown below are 8 T cell receptor beta chains from a single sample sequenced in a study of T cells after yellow fever vaccination. Each CDR3 protein is one row after TCRdb ran MiXCR on the 5' RACE reads. This sample has about 73,000 distinct CDR3 sequences, with around 7% found just once. The sequencing used CD8+ T cells sorted from PBMCs, collected on the day of the yellow fever booster vaccination. These receptors were taken from a man aged 25 to 45 who received the YFV17D yellow fever vaccine.

This clonotype appeared a few times. The gene calls are TRBV20-1 and TRBJ2-1; tentative D call: TRBD2 (6 bases). V lost 0 bases, J lost 0 bases, and 9 bases lay in between. Germline loops: CDR1 DFQATT, CDR2 SNEGSKA (reference sequence). This CDR3 has 15 amino acids. This CDR3 is CSARDAEGSYNEQFF. The CDR3 DNA follows: TGCAGTGCTAGAGATGCGGAGGGCTCCTACAATGAGCAGTTCTTC.

This clonotype was counted between two and nine times. This sequence joins TRBV7-9 and TRBJ2-2; tentatively, D is TRBD1 or TRBD2 (5 bases each). From germline, CDR1 is SEHNR and CDR2 FQNEAQ (reference sequence). The ends were cut back, 5 bases at V and 10 bases at J, with 23 bases in the middle. This CDR3 has 16 residues. This CDR3 is CASSRWGSEESKELFF. DNA for the CDR3: TGTGCCAGCAGCCGTTGGGGGAGCGAAGAGAGTAAGGAGCTGTTTTTT.

This clonotype showed up many times. The J gene is TRBJ2-5, the V gene TRBV7-9; no clear D gene. The germline V gene has CDR1 SEHNR and CDR2 FQNEAQ (reference sequence). V lost 1 base to trimming and J lost 5 bases, with 11 bases between them. CDR3 size: 14 residues. CDR3 sequence reads: CASSLGARSETQYF. The CDR3 bases are TGTGCCAGCAGCTTAGGCGCCCGTAGTGAGACCCAGTACTTC.

CDR3 in amino acids: CASSFSFGQQNTGELFF. DNA for the CDR3: TGTGCCAGCAGTTTCAGCTTTGGACAGCAAAACACCGGGGAGCTGTTTTTT. The chain couples TRBV12-3 or TRBV12-4 to TRBJ2-2; the D gene is possibly TRBD1 (6 bases). This CDR3 is 17 amino acids long. V shed 3 bases and J shed 2 bases, with 16 bases lying between them.

This clonotype was detected only a few times. This chain links TRBV7-8 with TRBJ2-7, with a weak D call TRBD1 (6 bases). Per germline, CDR1 SGHVS and CDR2 FQNEAQ. With 5 bases removed from V and 0 bases from J, the gap between germline ends came to 8 bases. This CDR3 has 13 residues. CDR3 amino acids: CASSADSSYEQYF. The CDR3, as DNA: TGTGCCAGCAGCGCGGACAGCTCCTACGAGCAGTACTTC.

This chain uses TRBV6-5 with TRBJ1-1; a weak D match, TRBD1 (5 bases). This CDR3 has 16 amino acids. The germline V gene has CDR1 MNHEY and CDR2 SVGAGI. V gave up 3 bases and J gave up 3 bases, with 17 bases separating them. CDR3 residues: CASSYSLTGPYTEAFF. The DNA of the CDR3 is TGTGCCAGCAGTTATTCATTGACGGGGCCGTACACTGAAGCTTTCTTT.

This clonotype was seen a few times. The V call is TRBV27, the J call TRBJ1-1; D is possibly TRBD1 (5 bases). V was shortened by 3 bases and J by 6 bases, with 11 bases between the two germline ends. CDR3 length: 13 residues. Germline V CDR1 and CDR2: MNHEY, SMNVEV (reference sequence). DNA of the CDR3: TGTGCCAGCAGTTTTCTGGGGGACGCTGAAGCTTTCTTT. This translates into CASSFLGDAEAFF.

The chain has TRBV6-2 or TRBV6-3 and TRBJ2-3; D is possibly TRBD2 (5 bases). V lost 7 bases, J lost 0 bases, and 8 bases lay in between. The CDR3 length is 13 residues. Germline CDR1 is MNHEY and CDR2 is SVGEGT. CDR3 nucleotide sequence: TGTGCCAGCATCCGGAGGAGCACAGATACGCAGTATTTT. Translation gives CASIRRSTDTQYF.